The 14 T cell receptor beta chains reported below all come from one sample, sequenced in a study of immune evolution from preneoplasia to lung adenocarcinoma. Method: immunoSEQ multiplex PCR; TCRdb's copy keeps in-frame clones and lacks some. The sample shows roughly 4,600 clones, roughly three quarters of them seen only once. Sequencing was performed on FFPE adjacent normal lung tissue. All receptors come from a donor at least 70 years old with lung adenocarcinoma.

The gene calls are TRBV29-1 and TRBJ2-7; D gene unclear. The CDR3 is made up of 12 amino acids. V was clipped by 4 bases and J by 1 base, with 8 bases between them. From germline, CDR1 is SQVTM and CDR2 ANQGSEA. The CDR3 DNA reads TGCAGCGTTGGCGGCAGGTCCTACGAGCAGTACTTC. As protein: CSVGGRSYEQYF.

The CDR3 sequence is CASSPRQGPNQPQHF. The DNA for the CDR3 is TGTGCCAGCAGCCCCCGGCAGGGCCCGAATCAGCCCCAGCATTTT. V gene TRBV7-2 combines with J gene TRBJ1-5; TRBD1 might be the D (5 bases). The CDR3 sequence is 15 residues long. V was trimmed by 5 bases and J by 4 bases, leaving 15 bases between them. Germline V gene sequence: CDR1 SGHTA, CDR2 FQGNSA.

The chain uses TRBV11-2 and TRBJ2-1; D not certain. The CDR3 contains 12 residues. The V gene's germline CDR1 is SGHAT and CDR2 FQNNGV. Trimming removed 5 bases from V and 5 bases from J, with 7 bases in between. CDR3 nucleotides: TGTGCCAGCAGCCCCTGGAACAATGAGCAGTTCTTC. This encodes CASSPWNNEQFF. The entire variable domain, with the rest obtained from reference TRBV11-2 and TRBJ2-1, is as follows: EAGVAQSPRYKIIEKRQSVAFWCNPISGHATLYWYQQILGQGPKLLIQFQNNGVVDDSQLPKDRFSAERLKGVDSTLKIQPAKLEDSAVYLCASSPWNNEQFFGPGTRLTVL.

There are a few counts of this clone. The rearrangement uses TRBV5-1 and TRBJ2-3, with D uncertain. The germline V gene encodes CDR1 SGHRS and CDR2 YFSETQ. The CDR3 loop spans 15 amino acids. The V and J ends lost 0 bases and 2 bases respectively, with 10 bases between them. Here the CDR3 DNA reads TGCGCCAGCAGCTTGGAGTCAGGTCTCACAGATACGCAGTATTTT. It encodes CASSLESGLTDTQYF.

This clone is classed as large. V gene TRBV6-5 combines with J gene TRBJ1-2; D is possibly TRBD1 (6 bases). The V end was cut by 6 bases, the J end by 5 bases, with 7 bases between. Germline V lookup: CDR1 MNHEY, CDR2 SVGAGI. This CDR3 comprises 11 residues. The CDR3 region has the DNA TGTGCCAGCAGGGGGGCGTATGGCTACACCTTC. Translation gives CASRGAYGYTF.

The chain couples TRBV9 to TRBJ1-5; possible D gene TRBD1, 5 bases. V lost 0 bases and J lost 2, with 9 bases in between. The CDR3 consists of 15 residues. CDR1 and CDR2 from the germline V gene are SGDLS and YYNGEE. Here the CDR3 reads CASSVGQGGNQPQHF. The CDR3, as DNA: TGTGCCAGCAGCGTAGGGCAGGGAGGCAATCAGCCCCAGCATTTT. Full variable domain (missing parts from reference TRBV9 and TRBJ1-5): DSGVTQTPKHLITATGQRVTLRCSPRSGDLSVYWYQQSLDQGLQFLIQYYNGEERAKGNILERFSAQQFPDLHSELNLSSLELGDSALYFCASSVGQGGNQPQHFGDGTRLSIL.

This sequence joins TRBV6-5 and TRBJ1-2; TRBD1 is a possible D gene (5 bases). Deletions cut 8 bases from V and 4 bases from J, with 17 bases between. Germline CDR1 is MNHEY and CDR2 is SVGAGI. The CDR3 runs 14 residues. The CDR3 reads CASQGHRGSYGYTF. DNA for the CDR3: TGTGCCAGCCAAGGACACCGCGGGAGCTATGGCTACACCTTC.

The J gene is TRBJ1-1, the V gene TRBV5-4; tentatively, D is TRBD1 (5 bases). The CDR3 length is 14 residues. CDR1 is SGHNT and CDR2 is YYREEE in the germline V gene (reference sequence). The V and J ends lost 1 base and 4 bases respectively, with 11 bases between them. Here the CDR3 DNA reads TGTGCCAGCAGCTTGAGCGGACAAGGCACTGAAGCTTTCTTT. Its translation is CASSLSGQGTEAFF. The variable domain in full, with the rest retrieved from reference TRBV5-4 and TRBJ1-1, is ETGVTQSPTHLIKTRGQQVTLRCSSQSGHNTVSWYQQALGQGPQFIFQYYREEENGRGNFPPRFSGLQFPNYSSELNVNALELDDSALYLCASSLSGQGTEAFFGQGTRLTVV.

The rearrangement links TRBV5-1 to TRBJ2-7; the D gene is possibly TRBD2 (7 bases). Trimming removed 4 bases at V and 0 bases at J, with 14 bases between. The CDR3 totals 15 residues. CDR1 is SGHRS, CDR2 YFSETQ, per germline. CDR3 sequence reads: CASSRVAGASYEQYF. Here the CDR3 DNA reads TGCGCCAGCAGCCGGGTCGCGGGGGCCTCCTACGAGCAGTACTTC. Filled out from reference TRBV5-1 and TRBJ2-7, the complete variable domain reads KAGVTQTPRYLIKTRGQQVTLSCSPISGHRSVSWYQQTPGQGLQFLFEYFSETQRNKGNFPGRFSGRQFSNSRSEMNVSTLELGDSALYLCASSRVAGASYEQYFGPGTRLTVT.

This sequence joins TRBV29-1 and TRBJ2-1; 16 bases match TRBD2. The J segment lost 3 bases and the V segment lost 6 bases, leaving 8 bases of the junction unmatched. Looked up from germline, CDR1 is SQVTM and CDR2 is ANQGSEA. The CDR3 loop spans 17 amino acids. The DNA of the CDR3 is TGCAGCGTGAAGGGGACTAGCGGGAGGGCCGTCTACAATGAGCAGTTCTTC. The encoded protein is CSVKGTSGRAVYNEQFF.

The chain combines TRBV5-4 with TRBJ2-3; D gene ambiguous. The CDR3 spans 13 residues. V was shortened by 1 base and J by 8 bases, with 11 bases between the two germline ends. Germline V gives CDR1 SGHNT, CDR2 YYREEE (reference sequence). The chain's CDR3 is CASSLPAVGTQYF. In DNA, the CDR3 is TGTGCCAGCAGCTTGCCGGCAGTCGGTACGCAGTATTTT. The variable domain in full, completed from reference TRBV5-4 and TRBJ2-3, reads ETGVTQSPTHLIKTRGQQVTLRCSSQSGHNTVSWYQQALGQGPQFIFQYYREEENGRGNFPPRFSGLQFPNYSSELNVNALELDDSALYLCASSLPAVGTQYFGPGTRLTVL.

This chain uses TRBV9 with TRBJ2-5, with unresolved D. The CDR3 loop spans 13 amino acids. Trimming took 2 bases from V and 1 from J, leaving 6 bases between them. Germline lookup yields CDR1 SGDLS and CDR2 YYNGEE. The CDR3 spells CASSVNSQETQYF. CDR3 coding DNA: TGTGCCAGCAGCGTGAACAGCCAAGAGACCCAGTACTTC.

This rearrangement joins TRBV30 to TRBJ2-7, with 8 bases that match TRBD2. CDR3 size: 17 residues. Germline values: CDR1 GTSNPN, CDR2 SVGIG (reference sequence). Unmatched junction bases numbered 19, after V lost 3 bases and J lost 6 bases. CDR3 sequence: CAWSRGGILSGTAEQYF. The CDR3 nucleotides read TGTGCCTGGAGCCGTGGCGGGATCCTTAGCGGGACTGCCGAGCAGTACTTC.

The gene calls are TRBV9 and TRBJ1-1; D gene unclear. Germline CDR1 is SGDLS and CDR2 is YYNGEE. V was trimmed by 3 bases and J by 0 bases, leaving 12 bases between them. This CDR3 contains 15 residues. CDR3 sequence reads: CASSATETLNTEAFF. CDR3 bases: TGTGCCAGCAGCGCAACAGAGACTCTGAACACTGAAGCTTTCTTT. Based on the CDR3 plus reference TRBV9 and TRBJ1-1, the full variable domain is DSGVTQTPKHLITATGQRVTLRCSPRSGDLSVYWYQQSLDQGLQFLIQYYNGEERAKGNILERFSAQQFPDLHSELNLSSLELGDSALYFCASSATETLNTEAFFGQGTRLTVV.